The 21 T cell receptor beta chains below were found in one sample sequenced in a study of T cells in localized non-small cell lung cancer. This table comes from immunoSEQ multiplex PCR, and its TCRdb copy is limited to in-frame clones, with some not included. The table has 13,000 to 15,000 clones, 84% seen once. The sequences come from peripheral blood, collected before any cancer treatment. All receptors come from a female donor aged 60 or older with stage I squamous cell lung carcinoma.

This clone was recorded a few times. V and J are TRBV2 and TRBJ1-1; D is unresolved. Germline V gene lookup returns CDR1 SNHLY and CDR2 FYNNEI. V was cut by 7 bases and J by 2 bases, with 11 bases left in between. CDR3 length equals 13 residues. CDR3 sequence: CASIATVNTEAFF. CDR3 sequence (DNA): TGTGCCAGCATCGCCACCGTTAACACTGAAGCTTTCTTT.

The chain is built from TRBV4-3 and TRBJ2-1; D tentatively fits TRBD1 or TRBD2 (5 bases each). The germline V and J ends were trimmed by 3 bases and 8 bases, with 14 bases remaining between them. The CDR3 covers 14 residues. Germline-derived CDR1 and CDR2 are LGHNA and YSLEER. The chain's CDR3 is CASSQGQAGHEQFF. In DNA, the CDR3 is TGCGCCAGCAGCCAGGGGCAGGCGGGCCATGAGCAGTTCTTC.

This sequence joins TRBV5-5 and TRBJ1-1; 7 bases are shared with TRBD1. The germline CDR1 and CDR2 sequences are SGHKS and YYEKEE (reference sequence). V lost 0 bases, J lost 1 base, and 6 bases stayed unmatched. This CDR3 has 16 residues. The CDR3 DNA reads TGTGCCAGCAGCTTGGAGGGGACAGTATCGAACACTGAAGCTTTCTTT. Its translation: CASSLEGTVSNTEAFF.

The chain joins TRBV20-1 to TRBJ2-7; 7 bases fit TRBD2. CDR3 length: 10 amino acids. Germline trimming cut 3 bases from V and 11 bases from J; bases unmatched to any gene: 4. Germline CDR1 is DFQATT and CDR2 is SNEGSKA (reference sequence). CDR3 in DNA: TGCAGTGCTAGTCTAGCGGTGGAGTACTTC. Translated: CSASLAVEYF.

The V call is TRBV10-1, the J call TRBJ2-3, with 7 bases lining up with TRBD2. The length of the CDR3 is 14 residues. The ends lost 3 bases at V and 6 bases at J; junction bases unmatched: 6. The germline CDR1 and CDR2 sequences are WNHNN and SYGVQD (reference sequence). CDR3 in DNA: TGCGCCAGCAGTGATCTTCACGGGGGGGATACGCAGTATTTT. Translation: CASSDLHGGDTQYF.

V is TRBV5-5 and J is TRBJ1-2, with 9 bases lining up with TRBD1. The V segment lost 4 bases and the J segment 4 bases; nucleotides outside the gene matches: 8. The CDR3 has 15 residues. Germline assignment: CDR1 SGHKS and CDR2 YYEKEE (reference sequence). This CDR3 is CASSTGTGPSYGYTF. The CDR3 bases are TGTGCCAGCAGCACCGGGACAGGGCCTAGCTATGGCTACACCTTC.

J is TRBJ2-5 and V is TRBV11-3; no clear D gene. The CDR3 is 12 residues long. The germline V gene has CDR1 SGHNT and CDR2 YENEEA. V dropped 1 base and J dropped 4 bases, with 4 bases sitting between them. The CDR3 is CASSLGTETQYF. DNA of the CDR3: TGTGCCAGCAGCTTAGGGACAGAGACCCAGTACTTC.

The V gene is TRBV7-9, the J gene TRBJ1-2, with D possibly matching TRBD1 (5 bases). V was shortened by 2 bases and J by 5 bases, with 18 bases between the two germline ends. Germline CDR1 and CDR2: SEHNR and FQNEAQ (reference sequence). The CDR3 covers 16 residues. Here the CDR3 DNA reads TGTGCCAGCAGCTTACAGGGCCTGGGGCCTTTATATGGCTACACCTTC. It is translated as CASSLQGLGPLYGYTF. Variable domain in full (rest from reference TRBV7-9 and TRBJ1-2): DTGVSQNPRHKITKRGQNVTFRCDPISEHNRLYWYRQTLGQGPEFLTYFQNEAQLEKSRLLSDRFSAERPKGSFSTLEIQRTEQGDSAMYLCASSLQGLGPLYGYTFGSGTRLTVV.

This rearrangement joins TRBV2 to TRBJ2-6, with 8 nucleotides matching TRBD2. From germline, CDR1 is SNHLY and CDR2 FYNNEI. This CDR3 is built from 17 residues. Trimming removed 5 bases from V and 0 bases from J; junction bases left unmatched: 6. The CDR3 bases are TGTGCCAGCAGTTGGGCGGGGGGCCGCTCTGGGGCCAACGTCCTGACTTTC. Its protein product is CASSWAGGRSGANVLTF.

This clone was counted only a few times. The V and J genes are TRBV25-1 and TRBJ2-3; 8 nucleotides align to TRBD1. CDR1 and CDR2 (germline): MGHDK, SYGVNS. This CDR3 comprises 15 residues. Trimming at V came to 3 bases and at J to 6 bases, leaving 8 bases not matched to a gene. CDR3 nucleotides: TGTGCCAGCAGTGATGCCGGCCAGGGGGCGGATACGCAGTATTTT. This translates into CASSDAGQGADTQYF.

The gene calls are TRBV18 and TRBJ1-1; D ambiguous. The CDR3 loop spans 14 amino acids. V lost 3 bases to trimming and J lost 6 bases, with 14 bases between them. The germline V gene encodes CDR1 KGHSH and CDR2 LQKENI. DNA for the CDR3: TGTGCCAGCTCACCTCCTGCCGTCGGGGCTGAAGCTTTCTTT. Residues: CASSPPAVGAEAFF.

The rearrangement uses TRBV7-6 and TRBJ2-5, with D perhaps matching TRBD1 or TRBD2 (6 bases each). The CDR3 is 14 residues long. In germline, CDR1 is SGHVS, CDR2 FNYEAQ. The germline V and J ends were trimmed by 3 bases and 1 base, with 9 bases remaining between them. The CDR3 region is CASSFWGAQETQYF. CDR3 bases: TGTGCCAGCAGCTTTTGGGGGGCCCAAGAGACCCAGTACTTC.

This clone was found a few times. This rearrangement joins TRBV14 to TRBJ2-5; 7 bases agree with TRBD2. The V gene end was trimmed by 3 bases and the J gene end by 0 bases; junction bases not matched to a gene: 10. Looked up from germline, CDR1 is SGHDN and CDR2 is FVKESK. The CDR3 length is 17 residues. For the CDR3, the DNA is TGTGCCAGCAGCCACCCCGGGACTATTCGCCACCAAGAGACCCAGTACTTC. Its protein is CASSHPGTIRHQETQYF.

CDR3 in DNA: TGTGCCAGCAGCTTATCATCCACAGAGACCCAGTACTTC. Translated: CASSLSSTETQYF. The chain joins TRBV11-3 to TRBJ2-5; D uncertain. Trimming pared 2 bases from V and 4 bases from J, leaving 8 bases between. CDR1 and CDR2 from the germline V gene are SGHNT and YENEEA. The CDR3 is 13 amino acids.

The chain has TRBV4-3 and TRBJ1-2; D ambiguous. With 0 bases removed from V and 5 bases from J, the gap between germline ends came to 10 bases. Germline CDR1 and CDR2: LGHNA and YSLEER. This CDR3 has 14 amino acids. The CDR3 here is CASSQDFQRYGYTF. The CDR3 DNA follows: TGCGCCAGCAGCCAAGACTTCCAGAGGTATGGCTACACCTTC.

The rearrangement links TRBV6-6 to TRBJ1-2; D remains ambiguous. Trimming stripped 11 bases from V and 6 bases from J, with 16 bases between. This CDR3 spans 12 amino acids. The germline V gene has CDR1 MNHNY and CDR2 SVGAGI (reference sequence). Here the CDR3 DNA reads TGTGCCGCTTCGGACTCTCTTGATGGCTACACCTTC. As protein: CAASDSLDGYTF.

The V call is TRBV10-2, the J call TRBJ2-3; the D is unclear. The CDR3 loop spans 14 amino acids. Per germline, CDR1 WSHSY and CDR2 SAAADI. V shed 10 bases and J shed 2 bases, with 16 bases lying between them. CDR3 loop: CATHSLLLTDTQYF. The CDR3 DNA is TGCGCCACCCACAGCCTCCTCCTCACAGATACGCAGTATTTT.

The table lists this clone with a few counts. V and J are TRBV2 and TRBJ2-7; 8 bases agree with TRBD2. With 6 bases clipped from V and 7 bases from J, the junction kept 20 bases outside the gene matches. This CDR3 comprises 17 residues. Germline-derived CDR1 and CDR2 are SNHLY and FYNNEI. CDR3 protein: CASRTRGRTSFLGEQYF. The CDR3 DNA sequence: TGTGCCAGCAGGACTCGGGGACGGACTAGCTTCTTGGGTGAGCAGTACTTC.

This sequence joins TRBV10-3 and TRBJ2-5; 10 nucleotides align to TRBD2. This CDR3 has 14 amino acids. Per germline, CDR1 ENHRY and CDR2 SYGVKD. The junction had 4 bases not matched to a gene; V was cut back by 4 bases and J by 5 bases. CDR3: CAISAAGGLETQYF. The CDR3 nucleotides read TGTGCCATCAGTGCAGCGGGGGGGCTTGAGACCCAGTACTTC.

The rearrangement joins TRBV27 to TRBJ2-3; D unresolved. V gave up 3 bases and J gave up 0 bases, with 1 base separating them. This CDR3 contains 12 residues. Germline V gene data show CDR1 as MNHEY and CDR2 as SMNVEV (reference sequence). The CDR3 DNA reads as TGTGCCAGCAGTTTCAGCACAGATACGCAGTATTTT. Protein sequence: CASSFSTDTQYF.

CDR3 loop: CATSRGGSGTDTQYF. DNA for the CDR3: TGTGCCACCAGCAGAGGAGGTAGCGGGACAGATACGCAGTATTTT. The V call is TRBV15, the J call TRBJ2-3, with 7 bases matching TRBD2. With V trimmed by 1 base and J by 3 bases, 4 bases remained unmatched. The germline V gene has CDR1 LNHNV and CDR2 YYDKDF (reference sequence). CDR3 length: 15 residues.